Each of the 16 T cell receptor beta chains below was sequenced from the same sample in a study of blood T cell repertoires in COVID-19. Assay used: immunoSEQ multiplex PCR; TCRdb lists only in-frame clones, some missing. The table has under 300,000 clones, roughly 88% seen once. The sample comprised PBMCs or T cells enriched from blood (not recorded which). These receptors originate from a woman aged 40 to 50 with acute COVID-19.

This chain links TRBV5-1 with TRBJ2-6; perhaps TRBD1 as D (6 bases). The V end was cut by 4 bases, the J end by 4 bases, with 12 bases between. Per germline, CDR1 SGHRS and CDR2 YFSETQ. The CDR3 sequence is 15 residues long. The CDR3 DNA reads TGCGCCAGCAGCCCTACAGGGCAAGGGGCCAACGTCCTGACTTTC. Protein product: CASSPTGQGANVLTF.

CDR3: CASSVRDLAGGYTGELFF. CDR3 coding DNA: TGTGCCAGCAGCGTTAGGGACCTAGCGGGAGGCTACACCGGGGAGCTGTTTTTT. The J gene is TRBJ2-2, the V gene TRBV9, with TRBD2 matching over 11 bases. Trimming removed 2 bases from V and 3 bases from J; junction bases left unmatched: 9. The germline gives CDR1 SGDLS, CDR2 YYNGEE. The CDR3 has 18 amino acids.

The V call is TRBV7-8, the J call TRBJ1-2, with 8 bases matching TRBD1. Losses at the gene ends were 2 bases for V and 7 bases for J; bases not matched to a gene: 9. Germline V lookup: CDR1 SGHVS, CDR2 FQNEAQ. The CDR3 runs 15 residues. The CDR3 nucleotides read TGTGCCAGCAGCTTATTCGACAGGGGTTTCGGTGGCTACACCTTC. It encodes CASSLFDRGFGGYTF.

The V and J genes are TRBV29-1 and TRBJ2-1; D remains unclear. Looked up from germline, CDR1 is SQVTM and CDR2 is ANQGSEA. The CDR3 is 11 residues long. V was trimmed by 3 bases and J by 9 bases, leaving 9 bases between them. The CDR3 DNA sequence: TGCAGCGTTGAGGGTTCGGGTGAGCAGTTCTTC. Residues: CSVEGSGEQFF.

J is TRBJ2-1 and V is TRBV9, with D possibly matching TRBD2 (7 bases). The V end lost 1 base, the J end lost 1 base, and 15 bases lay between the germline ends. This CDR3 has 17 residues. Germline lookup yields CDR1 SGDLS and CDR2 YYNGEE. The CDR3 region is CASSVNPGGRSYNEQFF. The DNA for the CDR3 is TGTGCCAGCAGCGTAAACCCGGGGGGCCGATCCTACAATGAGCAGTTCTTC.

The chain has TRBV5-1 and TRBJ2-4; D may be TRBD2 (5 bases). With 4 bases removed from V and 4 bases from J, the gap between germline ends came to 9 bases. The CDR3 totals 13 residues. The germline CDR1 and CDR2 sequences are SGHRS and YFSETQ. CDR3: CASSEGLKNIQYF. DNA of the CDR3: TGCGCCAGCAGCGAGGGCCTAAAAAACATTCAGTACTTC.

V is TRBV25-1 and J is TRBJ2-2, with TRBD2 matching over 8 bases. This CDR3 region has 16 residues. V trimming: 6 bases; J trimming: 0 bases; junction bases outside the gene matches: 6. The germline gives CDR1 MGHDK, CDR2 SYGVNS. This chain's CDR3 is CASRPAGAANTGELFF. The CDR3, as DNA: TGTGCCAGCAGACCAGCGGGAGCGGCGAACACCGGGGAGCTGTTTTTT.

The chain uses TRBV19 and TRBJ1-4, with 8 bases lining up with TRBD1. This CDR3 comprises 16 residues. Per germline, CDR1 LNHDA and CDR2 SQIVND (reference sequence). Trimming removed 5 bases from V and 4 bases from J; junction bases left unmatched: 9. CDR3 in amino acids: CASSVIRGLGNEKLFF. CDR3 DNA sequence: TGTGCCAGTAGTGTGATCAGGGGGCTTGGTAATGAAAAACTGTTTTTT.

This chain connects TRBV5-1 to TRBJ1-6; 7 nucleotides match TRBD1. Losses at the gene ends were 3 bases for V and 6 bases for J; bases not matched to a gene: 3. This CDR3 has 14 amino acids. CDR1 SGHRS and CDR2 YFSETQ come from the germline V gene. In DNA form, the CDR3 reads TGCGCCAGCAGCTCGGGACAGACTAATTCACCCCTCCACTTT. Residues: CASSSGQTNSPLHF.

The chain is built from TRBV5-4 and TRBJ2-3; D is unclear. CDR3 size: 15 residues. The germline CDR1 and CDR2 sequences are SGHNT and YYREEE (reference sequence). The V end was cut by 4 bases, the J end by 7 bases, with 19 bases between. Here the CDR3 reads CASSPPFSGRNTQYF. CDR3 nucleotide sequence: TGTGCCAGCAGCCCACCTTTTTCAGGTCGGAATACGCAGTATTTT.

The V call is TRBV5-5, the J call TRBJ1-1, with unresolved D. The V gene lost 5 bases and the J gene lost 0 bases, with 8 bases spanning the gap. Germline assignment: CDR1 SGHKS and CDR2 YYEKEE (reference sequence). The CDR3 is 13 residues long. The CDR3 region is CASRTDLNTEAFF. The CDR3 DNA reads TGTGCCAGCAGGACTGATCTGAACACTGAAGCTTTCTTT.

This chain uses TRBV5-6 with TRBJ2-2, with 9 bases fitting TRBD2. J lost 0 bases, V lost 0 bases, and 3 bases had no gene match. Germline loops: CDR1 SGHDT, CDR2 YYEEEE. This CDR3 has 17 residues. The CDR3 DNA reads as TGTGCCAGCAGCTTGGGACTAGCGGCCCCGAACACCGGGGAGCTGTTTTTT. It is translated as CASSLGLAAPNTGELFF.

V and J are TRBV5-1 and TRBJ1-2; D is unresolved. The V gene lost 0 bases and the J gene lost 5 bases, with 8 bases spanning the gap. The CDR3 is made up of 13 amino acids. CDR1 SGHRS and CDR2 YFSETQ come from the germline V gene. This CDR3 is CASSLGQDYGYTF. In DNA form, the CDR3 reads TGCGCCAGCAGCTTGGGGCAGGATTATGGCTACACCTTC. Variable domain in full (rest from reference TRBV5-1 and TRBJ1-2): KAGVTQTPRYLIKTRGQQVTLSCSPISGHRSVSWYQQTPGQGLQFLFEYFSETQRNKGNFPGRFSGRQFSNSRSEMNVSTLELGDSALYLCASSLGQDYGYTFGSGTRLTVV.

This chain connects TRBV5-5 to TRBJ1-1, with D perhaps TRBD1 (5 bases). The germline V and J ends were trimmed by 3 bases and 1 base, with 10 bases remaining between them. In germline, CDR1 is SGHKS, CDR2 YYEKEE (reference sequence). The CDR3 runs to 14 residues. The CDR3 region has the DNA TGTGCCAGCAGCTCCCGGGACTCGAACACTGAAGCTTTCTTT. This gives the protein CASSSRDSNTEAFF.

V gene TRBV18 combines with J gene TRBJ1-1; 7 bases align to TRBD1. CDR1 and CDR2 from the germline V gene are KGHSH and LQKENI. Trimming at V came to 5 bases and at J to 5 bases, leaving 5 bases not matched to a gene. The CDR3 is 13 amino acids. The CDR3: CASSNRGGTEAFF. CDR3 DNA sequence: TGTGCCAGCTCAAACAGGGGAGGAACTGAAGCTTTCTTT.

The rearrangement links TRBV7-8 to TRBJ2-1; 12 bases line up with TRBD2. The CDR3 runs to 16 residues. Germline loops: CDR1 SGHVS, CDR2 FQNEAQ. J was trimmed by 9 bases and V by 5 bases; bases with no gene match: 11. The CDR3 DNA reads as TGTGCCAGCAGCCGACAACTGGGACTAGCGGGTACTGAGCAGTTCTTC. Translating gives CASSRQLGLAGTEQFF. The complete variable domain, with remaining parts taken from reference TRBV7-8 and TRBJ2-1, reads GAGVSQSPRYKVAKRGQDVALRCDPISGHVSLFWYQQALGQGPEFLTYFQNEAQLDKSGLPSDRFFAERPEGSVSTLKIQRTQQEDSAVYLCASSRQLGLAGTEQFFGPGTRLTVL.